One TCR beta chain is described in this entry. The target antigen is unknown. Different DNA sequences within this sample yield the same CDR3. Here immunoSEQ multiplex PCR was the method, and the copy in TCRdb shows in-frame clones only, minus some. The data hold 2 million to 2.5 million clones, with approximately 93% observed a single time. This sample was included in a study of shared clonotypes between healthy human individuals. HIV-negative, healthy adults without recent acute infections or vaccinations were the donors. Whole-study results and caveats: Unshared clonotypes carried lower generation probabilities than those common to all four donors.

The CDR3 spans 16 residues. V lost 3 bases and J lost 1; bases outside the gene matches: 3. The V gene's germline CDR1 is SGHRS and CDR2 YFSETQ. What was sequenced was naive CD4+ T cells from PBMCs. Described subset: CD45RA+ positively selected. The origin of this receptor is a man younger than 30 in good health. Some clones in this sample may be carry-over from other donors' samples. The V and J genes are TRBV5-1 and TRBJ2-5; 13 nucleotides match TRBD2. This chain's CDR3 is CASSSRLAGGQETQYF. The CDR3 nucleotides are TGCGCCAGCAGCTCCAGACTAGCGGGAGGCCAAGAGACCCAGTACTTC.